What follows describes a single T cell receptor (beta chain). This clonotype was observed a handful of times. The target of this receptor is not known. No base quality information exists; no much larger clone differs at one position. Libraries were prepared through 5' RACE. Sequenced on an Illumina HiSeq 2500. A second PCR of roughly 6 to 11 cycles was run with a J-beta primer mix and a sample-barcoded 5' primer. A template-switch 5' adaptor carrying 12 random nucleotides introduced a unique molecular identifier onto each TCR beta cDNA molecule. Each sample yielded at least 3 million CDR3-containing paired-end reads. All of the RNA was converted into first-strand cDNA using the Mint cDNA synthesis kit, with a TRBC-specific oligonucleotide serving as the primer. Following uracil-DNA glycosylase treatment, a first 18-cycle PCR with universal primers M1SS and BC2_uni_R was performed on all cDNA. The authors' pipeline ran thus. Normalization of each sample was performed by random selection of 1 million high-quality reads, each carrying a distinct molecular identifier. Instead of being binned into consensus sequences, reads with shared molecular identifiers were discarded. MiTCR, run with a Q25 quality threshold and the strictest error-elimination algorithm, handled CDR3 identification, clonotype clustering and error correction. A nonparametric unseen species model using Euler transformation provided a lower-bound estimate of total TCR beta diversity. TCRdb ran its own pipeline on the public reads, namely fastp trimming at Q25 and MiXCR clone calling, and kept in-frame beta chains. Duplicate CDR3 protein sequences are folded into a single record with the most common DNA and genes. TCRdb's processing, not the authors', yielded these V and J calls. Recorded for this sample are about 1.6 million distinct CDR3 sequences; roughly 32% of them occurred a single time. About 11% of the sample is in the top ten clones.

These data belong to a study of blood T cells in healthy people across ages (dated by TCRdb to the mid-2010s). Notes on the research overall: In model experiments, roughly one uniquely barcoded TCR beta cDNA molecule per two T cells was captured by template switching. To track age-related changes in TCR beta repertoire diversity, the study relied on deep sequencing normalized with unique cDNA molecular identifiers. Donors were grouped into four age groups: young (average 16 years), middle-aged (39), aged (around 66) and long-lived (just over 80). To avoid experimental bias, donors of different ages were randomly spread across the sequencing lanes. Two additional independent replicas of 1 million unique cDNA reads from the same blood draw were analyzed for two donors (one aged 18 to 29 and one aged 80 or older). Study-wide findings and limitations: The percentage of naive T cells measured by flow cytometry correlated strongly with observed TCR beta diversity. Observed TCR beta diversity per million T cells fell roughly linearly with age, and a significant reduction was already apparent by age roughly 41. Donor CMV infection status was unknown, potentially confounding age-related changes in expanded clonotypes. Estimates of total diversity based on one million sequenced T cells were regarded as lower bounds and as underestimates. Since profiling was done on bulk unsorted PBMCs, naive and antigen-experienced compartments could not be conclusively compared. Compared with the aged group, the long-lived group had more naive CD4+ T cells, fewer expanded clones and increased TCR diversity, suggesting age selection.

The CDR1 and CDR2 encoded by the germline V gene are SGHRS and YFSETQ. The CDR3 starts with the cysteine, ends with the phenylalanine, and has 14 residues. The sequence is cut down to CDR3 DNA, 42 bases in frame from base 1. The V end loses 0 bases and the J end loses 3 bases, and a stretch of 10 bases separates them. The donors were about 40 Caucasian individuals from Russia, aged about 6 to 95 years, who were systemically healthy. Around 9.7 milliliters of peripheral blood were collected from each donor into EDTA-treated Vacutainer tubes. PBMCs were isolated by Ficoll-Paque density-gradient centrifugation, with at least 7 million obtained per sample. Total RNA was extracted from PBMCs with Trizol reagent, with at least 6 micrograms obtained per sample. For every donor, flow cytometry on a PBMC aliquot measured the percentage of naive CD45RAhigh/CD27high T cells.

The chain uses TRBV5-1 and TRBJ2-7, with the D gene uncertain. This sequence was found in a woman in her 30s in good health. Sequencing was performed on blood. The DNA reads as follows: TGCGCCAGCAGCTTGGACCCCCCCTACTACGAGCAGTACTTC. It translates as CASSLDPPYYEQYF. Outside the CDR3, residues come from the reference TRBV5-1 and TRBJ2-7 proteins, so the full variable domain is: KAGVTQTPRYLIKTRGQQVTLSCSPISGHRSVSWYQQTPGQGLQFLFEYFSETQRNKGNFPGRFSGRQFSNSRSEMNVSTLELGDSALYLCASSLDPPYYEQYFGPGTRLTVT.